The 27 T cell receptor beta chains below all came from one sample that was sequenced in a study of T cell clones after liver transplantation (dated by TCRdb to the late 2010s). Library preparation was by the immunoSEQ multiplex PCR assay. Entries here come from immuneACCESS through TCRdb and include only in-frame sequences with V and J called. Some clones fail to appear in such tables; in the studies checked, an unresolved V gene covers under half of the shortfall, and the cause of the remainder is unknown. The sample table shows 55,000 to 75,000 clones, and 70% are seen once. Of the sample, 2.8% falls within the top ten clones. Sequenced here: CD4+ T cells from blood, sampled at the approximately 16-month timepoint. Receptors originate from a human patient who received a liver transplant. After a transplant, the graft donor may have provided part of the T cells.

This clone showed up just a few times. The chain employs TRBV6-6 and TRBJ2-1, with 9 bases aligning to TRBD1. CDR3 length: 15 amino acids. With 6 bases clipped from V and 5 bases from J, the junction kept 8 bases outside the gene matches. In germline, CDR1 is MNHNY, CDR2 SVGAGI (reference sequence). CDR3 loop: CASSHSDRGHNEQFF. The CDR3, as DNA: TGTGCCAGCAGCCATTCGGACAGGGGCCACAATGAGCAGTTCTTC.

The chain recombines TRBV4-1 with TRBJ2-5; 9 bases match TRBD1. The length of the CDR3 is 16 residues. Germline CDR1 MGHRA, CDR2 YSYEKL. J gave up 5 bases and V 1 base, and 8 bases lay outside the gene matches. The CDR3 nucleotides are TGCGCCAGCAGCCAAGGGGGGACAGGGCGAGGGGAGACCCAGTACTTC. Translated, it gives CASSQGGTGRGETQYF.

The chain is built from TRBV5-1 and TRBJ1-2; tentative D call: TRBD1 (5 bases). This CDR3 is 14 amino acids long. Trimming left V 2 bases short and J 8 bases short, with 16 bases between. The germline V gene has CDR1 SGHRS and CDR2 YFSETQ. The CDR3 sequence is CASSFSPGDRGYTF. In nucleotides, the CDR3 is TGCGCCAGCAGCTTTTCTCCGGGGGATCGGGGCTACACCTTC. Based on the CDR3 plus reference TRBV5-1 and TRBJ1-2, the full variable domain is KAGVTQTPRYLIKTRGQQVTLSCSPISGHRSVSWYQQTPGQGLQFLFEYFSETQRNKGNFPGRFSGRQFSNSRSEMNVSTLELGDSALYLCASSFSPGDRGYTFGSGTRLTVV.

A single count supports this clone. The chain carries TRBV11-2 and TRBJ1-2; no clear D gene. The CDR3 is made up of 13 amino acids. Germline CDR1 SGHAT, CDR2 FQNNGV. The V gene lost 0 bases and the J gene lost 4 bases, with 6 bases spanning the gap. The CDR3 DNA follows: TGTGCCAGCAGCTTAGATGGGAGCTATGGCTACACCTTC. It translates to CASSLDGSYGYTF.

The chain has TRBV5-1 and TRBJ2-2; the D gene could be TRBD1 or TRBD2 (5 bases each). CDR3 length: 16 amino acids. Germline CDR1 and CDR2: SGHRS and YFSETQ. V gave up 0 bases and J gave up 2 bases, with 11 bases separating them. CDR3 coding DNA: TGCGCCAGCAGCTTGGGGGGGAACACTAACACCGGGGAGCTGTTTTTT. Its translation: CASSLGGNTNTGELFF. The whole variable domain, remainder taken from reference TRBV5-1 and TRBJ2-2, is KAGVTQTPRYLIKTRGQQVTLSCSPISGHRSVSWYQQTPGQGLQFLFEYFSETQRNKGNFPGRFSGRQFSNSRSEMNVSTLELGDSALYLCASSLGGNTNTGELFFGEGSRLTVL.

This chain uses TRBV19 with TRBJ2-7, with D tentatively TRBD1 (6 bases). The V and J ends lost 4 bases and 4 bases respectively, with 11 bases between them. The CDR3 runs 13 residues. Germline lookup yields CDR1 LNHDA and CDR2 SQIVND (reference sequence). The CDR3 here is CASSKDRNYEQYV. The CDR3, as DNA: TGTGCCAGTAGTAAAGACAGGAATTACGAGCAGTACGTC.

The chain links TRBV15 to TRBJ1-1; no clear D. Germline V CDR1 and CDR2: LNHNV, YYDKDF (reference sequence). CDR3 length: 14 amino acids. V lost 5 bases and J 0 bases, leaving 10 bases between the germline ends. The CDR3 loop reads CATSPDGMNTEAFF. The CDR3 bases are TGTGCCACCAGCCCTGACGGAATGAACACTGAAGCTTTCTTT.

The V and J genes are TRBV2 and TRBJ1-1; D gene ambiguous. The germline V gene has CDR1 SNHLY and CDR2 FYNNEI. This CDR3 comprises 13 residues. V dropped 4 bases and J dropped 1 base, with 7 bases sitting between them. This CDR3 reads CASSGDANTEAFF. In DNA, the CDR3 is TGTGCCAGCAGTGGGGATGCGAACACTGAAGCTTTCTTT.

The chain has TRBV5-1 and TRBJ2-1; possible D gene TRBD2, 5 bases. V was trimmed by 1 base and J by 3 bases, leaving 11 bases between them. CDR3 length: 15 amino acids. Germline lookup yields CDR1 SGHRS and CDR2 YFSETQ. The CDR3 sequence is CASSLSLADYNEQFF. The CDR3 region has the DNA TGCGCCAGCAGCTTGTCGCTAGCCGACTACAATGAGCAGTTCTTC.

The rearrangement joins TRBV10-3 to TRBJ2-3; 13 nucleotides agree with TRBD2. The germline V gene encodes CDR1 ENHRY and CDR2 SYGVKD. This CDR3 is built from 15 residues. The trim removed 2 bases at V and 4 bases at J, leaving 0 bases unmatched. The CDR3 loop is CAISEGLAGADTQYF. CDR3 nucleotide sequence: TGTGCCATCAGTGAGGGACTAGCGGGAGCAGATACGCAGTATTTT.

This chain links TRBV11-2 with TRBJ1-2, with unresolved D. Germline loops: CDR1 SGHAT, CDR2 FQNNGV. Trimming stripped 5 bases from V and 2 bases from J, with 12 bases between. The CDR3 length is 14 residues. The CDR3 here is CASSPRTQNYGYTF. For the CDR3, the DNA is TGTGCCAGCAGCCCTCGGACCCAAAACTATGGCTACACCTTC.

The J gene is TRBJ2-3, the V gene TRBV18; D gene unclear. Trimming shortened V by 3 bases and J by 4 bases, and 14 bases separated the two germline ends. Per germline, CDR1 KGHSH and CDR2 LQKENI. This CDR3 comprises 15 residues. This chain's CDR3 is CASSPRQAASDTQYF. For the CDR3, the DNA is TGTGCCAGCTCACCCCGTCAGGCAGCATCAGATACGCAGTATTTT.

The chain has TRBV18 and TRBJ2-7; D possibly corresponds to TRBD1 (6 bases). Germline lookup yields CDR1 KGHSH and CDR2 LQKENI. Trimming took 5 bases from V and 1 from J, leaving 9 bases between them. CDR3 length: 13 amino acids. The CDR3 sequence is CASSYGQSYEQYV. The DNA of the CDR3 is TGTGCCAGCTCATATGGACAGTCCTACGAGCAGTACGTC.

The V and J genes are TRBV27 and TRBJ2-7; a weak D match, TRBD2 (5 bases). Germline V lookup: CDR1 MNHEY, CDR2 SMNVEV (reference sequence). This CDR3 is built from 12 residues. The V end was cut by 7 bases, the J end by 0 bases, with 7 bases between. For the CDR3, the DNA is TGTGCCAGCATGGGGAGCTCCTACGAGCAGTACGTC. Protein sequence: CASMGSSYEQYV.

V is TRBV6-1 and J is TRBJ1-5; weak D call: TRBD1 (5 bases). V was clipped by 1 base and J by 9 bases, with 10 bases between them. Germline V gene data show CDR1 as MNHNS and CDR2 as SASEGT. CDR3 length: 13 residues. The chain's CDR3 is CASSEVQGSPQHF. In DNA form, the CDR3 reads TGTGCCAGCAGTGAAGTTCAGGGCTCGCCCCAGCATTTT.

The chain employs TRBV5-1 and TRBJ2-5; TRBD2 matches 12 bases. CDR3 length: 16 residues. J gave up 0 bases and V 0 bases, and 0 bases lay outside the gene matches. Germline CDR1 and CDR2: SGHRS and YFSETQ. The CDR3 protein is CASSLGLAGDQETQYF. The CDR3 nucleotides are TGCGCCAGCAGCTTGGGACTAGCGGGGGACCAAGAGACCCAGTACTTC. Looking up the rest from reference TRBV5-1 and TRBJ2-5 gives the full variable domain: KAGVTQTPRYLIKTRGQQVTLSCSPISGHRSVSWYQQTPGQGLQFLFEYFSETQRNKGNFPGRFSGRQFSNSRSEMNVSTLELGDSALYLCASSLGLAGDQETQYFGPGTRLLVL.

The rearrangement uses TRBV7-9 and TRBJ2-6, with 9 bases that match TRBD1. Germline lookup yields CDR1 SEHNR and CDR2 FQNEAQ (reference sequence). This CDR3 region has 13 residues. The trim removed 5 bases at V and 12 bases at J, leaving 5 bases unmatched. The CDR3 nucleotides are TGTGCCAGCAGCGCCGGGACAGGGTCCGTCCTGACTTTC. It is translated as CASSAGTGSVLTF.

The CDR3 DNA reads as TGCGCCAGCAGCCCCGATCCGGGACAGGGTAACAATGAGCAGTTCTTC. Its translation is CASSPDPGQGNNEQFF. The chain carries TRBV5-1 and TRBJ2-1, with 9 nucleotides matching TRBD1. Per the germline V gene, CDR1 is SGHRS and CDR2 is YFSETQ. CDR3 size: 16 residues. Germline trimming cut 4 bases from V and 5 bases from J; bases unmatched to any gene: 10. The whole variable domain, remainder taken from reference TRBV5-1 and TRBJ2-1, is KAGVTQTPRYLIKTRGQQVTLSCSPISGHRSVSWYQQTPGQGLQFLFEYFSETQRNKGNFPGRFSGRQFSNSRSEMNVSTLELGDSALYLCASSPDPGQGNNEQFFGPGTRLTVL.

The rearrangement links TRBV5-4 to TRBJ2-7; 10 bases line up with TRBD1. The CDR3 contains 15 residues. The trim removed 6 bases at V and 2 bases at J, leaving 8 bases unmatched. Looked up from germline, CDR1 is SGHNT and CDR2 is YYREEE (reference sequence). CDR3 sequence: CASNRGGQGPYEQYF. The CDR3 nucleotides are TGTGCCAGCAACCGTGGGGGACAGGGGCCCTACGAGCAGTACTTC.

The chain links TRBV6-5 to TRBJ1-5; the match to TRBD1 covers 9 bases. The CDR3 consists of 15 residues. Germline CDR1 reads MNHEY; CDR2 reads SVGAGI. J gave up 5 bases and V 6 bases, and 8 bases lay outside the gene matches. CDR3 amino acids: CASSHGTGRDQPQHF. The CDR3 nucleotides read TGTGCCAGCAGCCACGGGACAGGGAGGGATCAGCCCCAGCATTTT.

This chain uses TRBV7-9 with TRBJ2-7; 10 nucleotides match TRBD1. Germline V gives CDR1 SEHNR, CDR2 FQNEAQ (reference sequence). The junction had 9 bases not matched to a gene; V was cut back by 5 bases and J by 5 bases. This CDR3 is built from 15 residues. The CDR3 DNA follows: TGTGCCAGCAGCACATCCACCGGGACAGGGGACGAGCAGTACTTC. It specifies CASSTSTGTGDEQYF.

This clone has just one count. The CDR3 region has the DNA TGTGCCAGCAGCCCCCGGACAGGGGGTTATACTGAAGCTTTCTTT. Amino acids: CASSPRTGGYTEAFF. The chain is built from TRBV7-9 and TRBJ1-1; TRBD1 matches 10 bases. CDR1 is SEHNR, CDR2 FQNEAQ, per germline (reference sequence). V was pared by 5 bases and J by 5 bases, with 8 bases of the junction left unmatched. The CDR3 loop spans 15 amino acids.

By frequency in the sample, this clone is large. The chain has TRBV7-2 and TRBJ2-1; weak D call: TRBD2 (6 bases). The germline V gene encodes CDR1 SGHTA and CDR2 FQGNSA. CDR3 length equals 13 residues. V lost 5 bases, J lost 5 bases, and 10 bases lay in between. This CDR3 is CASSPSSDNEQFF. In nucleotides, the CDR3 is TGTGCCAGCAGCCCCTCTAGCGACAATGAGCAGTTCTTC. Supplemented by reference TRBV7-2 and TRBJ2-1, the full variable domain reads GAGVSQSPSNKVTEKGKDVELRCDPISGHTALYWYRQSLGQGLEFLIYFQGNSAPDKSGLPSDRFSAERTGGSVSTLTIQRTQQEDSAVYLCASSPSSDNEQFFGPGTRLTVL.

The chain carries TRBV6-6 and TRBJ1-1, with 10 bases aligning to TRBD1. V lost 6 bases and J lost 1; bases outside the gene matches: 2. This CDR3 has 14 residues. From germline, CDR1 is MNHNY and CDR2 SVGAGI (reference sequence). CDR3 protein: CASRDRGGNTEAFF. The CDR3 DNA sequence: TGTGCCAGCAGGGACAGGGGGGGGAACACTGAAGCTTTCTTT.

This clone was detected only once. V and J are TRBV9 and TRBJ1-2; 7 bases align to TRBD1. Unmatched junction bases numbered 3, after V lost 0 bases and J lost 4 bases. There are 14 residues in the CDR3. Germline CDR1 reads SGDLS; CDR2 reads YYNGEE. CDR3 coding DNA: TGTGCCAGCAGCGTAGGGGCAGGGGGCTATGGCTACACCTTC. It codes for CASSVGAGGYGYTF. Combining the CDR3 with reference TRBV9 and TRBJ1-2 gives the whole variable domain DSGVTQTPKHLITATGQRVTLRCSPRSGDLSVYWYQQSLDQGLQFLIQYYNGEERAKGNILERFSAQQFPDLHSELNLSSLELGDSALYFCASSVGAGGYGYTFGSGTRLTVV.

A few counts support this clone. The CDR3 protein is CASSDTVFGYTF. The CDR3 bases are TGTGCCAGCAGTGACACAGTTTTCGGCTACACCTTC. The chain couples TRBV6-1 to TRBJ1-2; D is unresolved. This CDR3 region has 12 residues. Deletions cut 3 bases from V and 8 bases from J, with 10 bases between. Germline-derived CDR1 and CDR2 are MNHNS and SASEGT.

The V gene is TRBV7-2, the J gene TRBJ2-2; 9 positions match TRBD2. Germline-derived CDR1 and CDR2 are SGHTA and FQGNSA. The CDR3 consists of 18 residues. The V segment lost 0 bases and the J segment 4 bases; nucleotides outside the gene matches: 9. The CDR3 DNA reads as TGTGCCAGCAGCTTAGCTGGTGCGGGGGGGCCGTCCACCGGGGAGCTGTTTTTT. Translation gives CASSLAGAGGPSTGELFF.